The 11 T cell receptor beta chains given below trace back to one sample, sequenced in a study of shared clonotypes between healthy human individuals. Some clones are missing from TCRdb's copy, which holds only in-frame ones; the method was immunoSEQ multiplex PCR. This sample has about 2.2 million clones, with 93% found just once. Only CD45RO-negative cells positively selected for CCR7 counted as naive CD8 cells, so terminally differentiated effector memory CD45RA+ cells were excluded. The sequenced sample was naive CD8+ T cells from PBMCs. The receptor source for this set is a man between 18 and 35 years old in good health. Some clones in this sample may be carry-over from other donors' samples.

CDR3 DNA: TGTGCCAGCAGCTTGGGCGAGGGGCCGGGCCAAGAGACCCAGTACTTC. Its translation: CASSLGEGPGQETQYF. The chain is built from TRBV11-2 and TRBJ2-5; the D gene could be TRBD1 or TRBD2 (5 bases each). V gave up 3 bases and J gave up 1 base, with 15 bases separating them. This CDR3 comprises 16 residues. Per the germline V gene, CDR1 is SGHAT and CDR2 is FQNNGV.

Written as DNA, the CDR3 is TGTGCCAGCAGCTTAGTGTCGGCTAGCGGGCTCATTTCTTCCGAGCAGTACTTC. As protein: CASSLVSASGLISSEQYF. J is TRBJ2-7 and V is TRBV7-8, with 8 bases aligning to TRBD2. Trimming removed 1 base from V and 6 bases from J; junction bases left unmatched: 17. Germline V gene sequence: CDR1 SGHVS, CDR2 FQNEAQ. There are 18 residues in the CDR3.

The chain links TRBV6-5 to TRBJ2-5; perhaps TRBD1 as D (5 bases). The CDR3 covers 15 residues. CDR1 is MNHEY, CDR2 SVGAGI, per germline. Trimming cost V 8 bases and J 2 bases, with 18 bases left between them. The CDR3 nucleotides read TGTGCCAGCTCCCCGGCAGGGAACTCTCAAGAGACCCAGTACTTC. Protein: CASSPAGNSQETQYF.

This rearrangement joins TRBV27 to TRBJ2-7, with D possibly being TRBD1 (5 bases). This CDR3 has 13 amino acids. In germline, CDR1 is MNHEY, CDR2 SMNVEV (reference sequence). With 10 bases removed from V and 4 bases from J, the gap between germline ends came to 17 bases. CDR3 amino acids: CATPTEPKYEQYF. The DNA for the CDR3 is TGTGCCACCCCGACAGAACCTAAGTACGAGCAGTACTTC.

This chain joins TRBV27 and TRBJ2-1; TRBD2 is a possible D gene (5 bases). This CDR3 is 15 amino acids long. With 3 bases removed from V and 0 bases from J, the gap between germline ends came to 9 bases. CDR1 MNHEY and CDR2 SMNVEV come from the germline V gene (reference sequence). The CDR3: CASSFWESSYNEQFF. In DNA form, the CDR3 reads TGTGCCAGCAGTTTTTGGGAGAGCTCCTACAATGAGCAGTTCTTC.

The chain employs TRBV27 and TRBJ1-1; 7 bases fit TRBD1. Germline V CDR1 and CDR2: MNHEY, SMNVEV (reference sequence). The CDR3 totals 13 residues. V gave up 8 bases and J gave up 7 bases; unmatched junction bases: 10. CDR3 residues: CASGPGQLNEAFF. CDR3 bases: TGTGCCAGCGGACCGGGACAGCTAAATGAAGCTTTCTTT.

This sequence joins TRBV30 and TRBJ1-2; D not resolved. Trimming shortened V by 1 base and J by 7 bases, and 16 bases separated the two germline ends. Per the germline V gene, CDR1 is GTSNPN and CDR2 is SVGIG (reference sequence). The CDR3 has 14 residues. As DNA, the CDR3 is TGTGCCTGGAGTGGTCCCGGCCAACGGGGTGGCTACACCTTC. Translating gives CAWSGPGQRGGYTF.

This rearrangement joins TRBV1 to TRBJ2-1; TRBD2 is the table's D call, not checked against the DNA. TRBV1 is an annotated pseudogene. The CDR3 runs to 15 residues. The DNA for the CDR3 is TGCACCAGCAGCCACCCTAGCGGAACCTACAATGAGCAGTTCTTC. Translated, it gives CTSSHPSGTYNEQFF.

V gene TRBV9 combines with J gene TRBJ2-1; perhaps TRBD2 as D (6 bases). Trimming cost V 3 bases and J 5 bases, with 15 bases left between them. This CDR3 is 15 amino acids long. Germline V gene lookup returns CDR1 SGDLS and CDR2 YYNGEE. CDR3 in DNA: TGTGCCAGCAGCGAAGAGGGACTCGCTAACAATGAGCAGTTCTTC. It is translated as CASSEEGLANNEQFF.

This clone was counted a few times. The V call is TRBV30, the J call TRBJ1-1; D ambiguous. Germline assignment: CDR1 GTSNPN and CDR2 SVGIG (reference sequence). This CDR3 has 12 amino acids. The ends were cut back, 4 bases at V and 0 bases at J, with 6 bases in the middle. The CDR3 loop reads CAWNPMNTEAFF. Written as DNA, the CDR3 is TGTGCCTGGAACCCCATGAACACTGAAGCTTTCTTT.

CDR3 in amino acids: CASSANPGRIAEAFF. CDR3 in DNA: TGTGCCAGCAGTGCCAACCCGGGACGAATCGCTGAAGCTTTCTTT. The J gene is TRBJ1-1, the V gene TRBV2; the D gene is possibly TRBD1 (5 bases). Germline CDR1 reads SNHLY; CDR2 reads FYNNEI. Trimming left V 4 bases short and J 6 bases short, with 18 bases between. The CDR3 consists of 15 residues.